This record covers a single T cell receptor (beta chain). This clone's antigen is unknown. No per-base quality is available; no much larger clone lies one base away. TCR CDR3 regions were amplified from genomic DNA by multiplex PCR using the deep immunoSEQ assay. Extracted genomic DNA from each cell subset was distributed evenly across all wells of several immunoSEQ 96-well plates, and each plate was treated as a replicate. For sorted subsets, each replicate PCR was loaded with 200 ng genomic DNA, equivalent to 30,000 or so T cell genomes. Purified libraries were measured with a Qubit 3.0 fluorometer, size-checked on a Bioanalyzer 2100, and measured again with the KAPA Library Quantification kit. A separate single-read 150-cycle Illumina NextSeq 550 flow cell was used to sequence each immunoSEQ 96-well plate. As for the original processing: Because the immunoSEQ output included only junctional sequences and no quality scores, the filtering could not be the same as the filtering used for full-length reads. Sequences were annotated with PyIR, a Python wrapper for IgBLAST v1.9, and V/J genes and CDR3 were assigned using IMGT germline references. Reads with weak V/J assignments (E-value above 1e-6), missing CDR3, stop codons, out-of-frame junctions, or ambiguous translated residues were removed. A V3J clonotype was defined by an identical inferred V gene, J gene, and CDR3 amino acid sequence. Percentage overlap between repertoires was calculated by dividing the number of shared unique clonotypes by the size of the smaller repertoire. Richness of each repertoire was evaluated using RTK rarefaction, the Chao1 estimator, and Recon v2.1 estimates of unobserved clonotypes. Generation probabilities were computed with OLGA for all TCRbeta clonotypes obtained by the gDNA method from a handful of donors. TCRdb re-hosts the immuneACCESS table, in-frame sequences only. Its copies lack some clones; in the studies checked, an unresolved V gene accounts for under half of them, and the cause for the rest is not known. V, J and clone size reflect that table, while D and trimming were determined from the DNA. For this sample the table gives over 1.4 million clones, of which 95% to 97% were detected only once. The leading ten clones occupy 0.95% to 1.5% of the sample.

The data were taken from a study of shared clonotypes between healthy human individuals (dated by TCRdb to about 2020). Background for the entire study: A few men and a couple of women, aged 18 to 49 years, made up the cohort. Per donor, three plates each were used for CD4 naive and CD4 memory, two for CD8 naive, and one for CD8 memory. Blood TCR repertoires of about 5 healthy adults were deeply sequenced to estimate repertoire size and the extent of clonotype sharing between individuals. To increase sequencing depth and limit assay-specific biases, TCR repertoire library preparation and sequencing were carried out by different laboratories using diverse techniques. Leukapheresis yielded between about 0.85 and 10 billion PBMCs per donor.

What the authors observed across the whole study: Even with the large sequencing depth, rarefaction of the sorted-subset datasets indicated that sequencing was incomplete. Larger estimated clonotype richness was generally found for naive subsets than for memory subsets. Based on pairwise subsampling, the degree of clonotype sharing among donors was expected to be affected by sequencing depth. Across four donors, around 5% of naive CD4, around 3.5% of naive CD8, about 2% of memory CD4, and about 0.44% of memory CD8 clonotypes were shared. Because the study included a small number of donors, the genetic and exposure-history diversity represented was limited. Sampling was limited to blood, and TCR repertoires in tissue likely differ from TCR repertoires in blood. Compared with non-shared clonotypes, the clonotypes found in all four sorted-subset donors had higher generation probabilities.

The donors were healthy, HIV-negative adults who had no recently reported acute infections or vaccinations. Every donor was a Caucasian adult residing in Nashville, Tennessee, USA. CD4+ T cells were enriched through magnetic negative selection, after which naive cells were positively selected on CD45RA and the remaining negative fraction served as the memory subset. Blood was collected by leukapheresis, and PBMCs were isolated by Ficoll-Histopaque density gradient centrifugation and then cryopreserved in liquid nitrogen vapor phase. Analytical flow cytometry was used to check the purity and quantity of each magnetically sorted T cell population. Genomic DNA was isolated from each sorted fraction and quantified by UV absorbance on a Nanodrop 2000c. The sample consisted of naive CD4+ T cells sorted from blood. Explained via the paper, the cell subset or site label denotes: CD45RA+ positively selected. The source is a man aged 30 to 39 in good health.

The nucleotide sequence reads as follows: TGTGCCACCAATCACCGTCTAGCGGGAGGGCCGGGGGGAGAGACCCAGTACTTC. Protein translation: CATNHRLAGGPGGETQYF. The chain is assembled from TRBV6-4 and TRBJ2-5; 12 bases in between match TRBD2. V is pruned by 10 bases and J by 4 bases, leaving 19 bases of the junction without a gene match. Based on the germline V gene, the CDR1 and CDR2 sequences are MRHNA and SNTAGT. From cysteine to phenylalanine, the CDR3 is 18 amino acids long. Kept here is only the CDR3 DNA, which spans 54 bases and is read in frame from base 1.